These 20 T cell receptor beta chains originate from one sample sequenced in a study of blood T cell repertoires in COVID-19. Method: immunoSEQ multiplex PCR; TCRdb's copy keeps in-frame clones and lacks some. Of approximately 190,000 clones in the sample, around 82% were seen once. Sequencing was carried out using PBMCs or T cells enriched from blood (not recorded which). The receptors shown here come from a woman aged 60-75 years with acute COVID-19.

The genes are TRBV11-3 and TRBJ2-5; 8 bases match TRBD1. Germline V gives CDR1 SGHNT, CDR2 YENEEA. This CDR3 has 15 amino acids. The V and J ends lost 4 bases and 2 bases, in that order; junction bases with no gene match: 6. In DNA form, the CDR3 reads TGTGCCAGCAGCTCGGGACAGGCGAAACAAGAGACCCAGTACTTC. This encodes CASSSGQAKQETQYF. Combining the CDR3 with reference TRBV11-3 and TRBJ2-5 gives the whole variable domain EAGVVQSPRYKIIEKKQPVAFWCNPISGHNTLYWYLQNLGQGPELLIRYENEEAVDDSQLPKDRFSAERLKGVDSTLKIQPAELGDSAVYLCASSSGQAKQETQYFGPGTRLLVL.

This clone was seen ten or more times. This rearrangement joins TRBV15 to TRBJ1-3; D may be TRBD1 (5 bases). The V end lost 1 base, the J end lost 0 bases, and 16 bases lay between the germline ends. Germline V lookup: CDR1 LNHNV, CDR2 YYDKDF (reference sequence). The CDR3 totals 18 residues. The CDR3 protein is CATSRGYEGLFSGNTIYF. CDR3 coding DNA: TGTGCCACCAGCAGAGGTTACGAGGGACTGTTCTCTGGAAACACCATATATTTT.

The CDR3 protein is CATSRGAFNEKLFF. CDR3 nucleotide sequence: TGTGCCACCTCCCGGGGGGCGTTTAATGAAAAACTGTTTTTT. The V gene is TRBV19, the J gene TRBJ1-4; D might be TRBD1 (6 bases). Trimming pared 10 bases from V and 4 bases from J, leaving 16 bases between. The CDR3 runs to 14 residues. Germline values: CDR1 LNHDA, CDR2 SQIVND (reference sequence).

As to this clone: The junction departs from germline at one end; a sequencing error may be responsible. The chain couples TRBV7-2 to TRBJ2-4; 15 bases are shared with TRBD2. The CDR3 extends over 14 amino acids. Germline CDR1 reads SGHTA; CDR2 reads FQGNSA. The chain's CDR3 is CASSSRTSGRGADF. The CDR3 DNA sequence: TGTGCCAGCAGCTCTAGGACTAGCGGGAGGGGGGCGGACTTC.

This clone came up once. The V call is TRBV2, the J call TRBJ1-2; 7 positions match TRBD1. CDR1 and CDR2 (germline): SNHLY, FYNNEI. The CDR3 is 14 amino acids. Unmatched junction bases numbered 8, after V lost 7 bases and J lost 3 bases. CDR3: CASNFQGDDYGYTF. The CDR3 DNA reads TGTGCCAGCAACTTCCAGGGGGATGACTATGGCTACACCTTC.

V gene TRBV5-1 combines with J gene TRBJ1-5; TRBD1 might be the D (5 bases). V lost 2 bases and J lost 3, with 9 bases in between. Germline CDR1 is SGHRS and CDR2 is YFSETQ. This CDR3 contains 14 residues. The CDR3 nucleotides are TGCGCCAGCAGCTTAGGGGATGACAATCAGCCCCAGCATTTT. Its protein is CASSLGDDNQPQHF.

This clone was observed many times. V is TRBV4-3 and J is TRBJ2-2, with TRBD2 matching 10 bases. Losses at the gene ends were 0 bases for V and 7 bases for J; bases not matched to a gene: 5. CDR1 and CDR2 (germline): LGHNA, YSLEER. The CDR3 extends over 16 amino acids. CDR3 region: CASSQERTSGLGELFF. Written as DNA, the CDR3 is TGCGCCAGCAGCCAAGAACGGACTAGCGGTCTCGGGGAGCTGTTTTTT.

This clone was seen more than once but under ten times. Here the CDR3 DNA reads TGCGCCAGCAGCTTAGGACCGACGGGGGGAAACACCATATATTTT. Translation: CASSLGPTGGNTIYF. This sequence joins TRBV5-1 and TRBJ1-3; D remains unclear. The ends were cut back, 2 bases at V and 4 bases at J, with 13 bases in the middle. This CDR3 is built from 15 residues. Germline V gene lookup returns CDR1 SGHRS and CDR2 YFSETQ.

This clone was seen only a few times. The CDR3 is CASSQDGEYNSPLHF. CDR3 in DNA: TGCGCCAGCAGCCAAGACGGGGAGTATAATTCACCCCTCCACTTT. The V gene is TRBV4-3, the J gene TRBJ1-6; D gene uncertain. Germline V gene sequence: CDR1 LGHNA, CDR2 YSLEER. This CDR3 comprises 15 residues. V gave up 0 bases and J gave up 4 bases, with 7 bases separating them.

This clone was counted many times. The rearrangement links TRBV9 to TRBJ2-3; 10 bases are shared with TRBD2. The CDR3 is made up of 15 amino acids. Trimming at V came to 2 bases and at J to 5 bases, leaving 5 bases not matched to a gene. Germline V gene sequence: CDR1 SGDLS, CDR2 YYNGEE. The CDR3 coding sequence is TGTGCCAGCAGCGTTACTAGCGGGGTAAAAGATACGCAGTATTTT. Its protein is CASSVTSGVKDTQYF.

J is TRBJ2-3 and V is TRBV11-2; possible D gene TRBD1, 6 bases. The CDR3 spans 16 residues. V lost 1 base, J lost 6 bases, and 17 bases lay in between. Per germline, CDR1 SGHAT and CDR2 FQNNGV. CDR3 amino acids: CASSLGGAWGRDTQYF. CDR3 nucleotide sequence: TGTGCCAGCAGCTTAGGAGGTGCCTGGGGGCGGGATACGCAGTATTTT.

The V and J genes are TRBV11-2 and TRBJ2-2; TRBD1 aligns across 7 bases. This CDR3 has 15 amino acids. V lost 4 bases to trimming and J lost 2 bases; unmatched junction nucleotides: 4. Germline assignment: CDR1 SGHAT and CDR2 FQNNGV. CDR3 region: CASSSTGTNTGELFF. Written as DNA, the CDR3 is TGTGCCAGCAGCTCGACAGGGACAAACACCGGGGAGCTGTTTTTT.

The V and J genes are TRBV6-5 and TRBJ1-3; 7 bases match TRBD1. V lost 4 bases, J lost 2 bases, and 8 bases stayed unmatched. This CDR3 is 16 amino acids long. CDR1 MNHEY and CDR2 SVGAGI come from the germline V gene. The CDR3 protein is CASSSNRGAAGNTIYF. CDR3 sequence (DNA): TGTGCCAGCAGTTCAAACAGGGGAGCGGCTGGAAACACCATATATTTT.

The rearrangement uses TRBV18 and TRBJ1-2; D call uncertain. V shed 2 bases and J shed 4 bases, with 14 bases lying between them. This CDR3 has 15 amino acids. Germline V gives CDR1 KGHSH, CDR2 LQKENI. CDR3 bases: TGTGCCAGCTCACCAGGGGAGGGTGAGATCTATGGCTACACCTTC. Amino acid sequence: CASSPGEGEIYGYTF.

The chain couples TRBV3-1 (or the pseudogene TRBV3-2) to TRBJ2-2, with TRBD2 matching over 8 bases. CDR1 LGHDT and CDR2 YNNKEL come from the germline V gene (reference sequence). J was trimmed by 3 bases and V by 1 base; bases with no gene match: 10. The CDR3 sequence is 18 residues long. The CDR3 is CASSQVWVFGRDTGELFF. Here the CDR3 DNA reads TGTGCCAGCAGCCAAGTGTGGGTATTCGGGAGGGACACCGGGGAGCTGTTTTTT.

The CDR3 spells CASSQEETGLEKLFF. CDR3 DNA sequence: TGCGCCAGCAGCCAAGAGGAGACAGGCTTAGAAAAACTGTTTTTT. The genes are TRBV4-3 and TRBJ1-4; TRBD1 might be the D (6 bases). The germline CDR1 and CDR2 sequences are LGHNA and YSLEER. The CDR3 has 15 amino acids. Trimming stripped 0 bases from V and 8 bases from J, with 13 bases between.

CDR3 DNA: TGCGCCAGCAGCCATCCTAGCGGGAGAGGTACCTACAATGAGCAGTTCTTC. Residues: CASSHPSGRGTYNEQFF. The gene calls are TRBV4-1 and TRBJ2-1; 10 bases fit TRBD2. In germline, CDR1 is MGHRA, CDR2 YSYEKL. The V segment lost 3 bases and the J segment 2 bases; nucleotides outside the gene matches: 7. CDR3 length: 17 amino acids.

This clone was observed a handful of times. This sequence joins TRBV19 and TRBJ2-7; 10 bases map to TRBD1. CDR1 LNHDA and CDR2 SQIVND come from the germline V gene (reference sequence). Trimming cost V 10 bases and J 4 bases; bases outside gene matches: 10. The CDR3 runs to 14 residues. In DNA form, the CDR3 reads TGTGCCACCCAAAGGGACAGGGGATGGTACGAGCAGTACTTC. This gives the protein CATQRDRGWYEQYF.

The rearrangement joins TRBV6-2 or TRBV6-3 to TRBJ1-1; no definite D call. This CDR3 contains 13 residues. The V gene's germline CDR1 is MNHEY and CDR2 SVGEGT. The V gene lost 2 bases and the J gene lost 6 bases, with 10 bases spanning the gap. CDR3 DNA sequence: TGTGCCAGCAGTTACGGAGGATCTCCTGAAGCTTTCTTT. Protein product: CASSYGGSPEAFF.

V is TRBV4-3 and J is TRBJ2-5, with D maybe TRBD1 (6 bases). Germline CDR1 is LGHNA and CDR2 is YSLEER. The CDR3 consists of 14 residues. Trimming stripped 1 base from V and 3 bases from J, with 9 bases between. In DNA, the CDR3 is TGCGCCAGCAGCCAAGGGACAGTCGAAGAGACCCAGTACTTC. It is translated as CASSQGTVEETQYF.